Included here is one TCR beta chain sequence, with context. This specimen comes from a study of T cells expressing NK-cell markers. The V gene's germline CDR1 is LNHNV and CDR2 YYDKDF (reference sequence). The CDR3 consists of 14 residues. TCRdb re-called the 5' RACE reads; one entry per CDR3 protein, DNA not given. The data include about 190,000 distinct CDR3 sequences; the top ten clones carry 20% to 25%. The gene calls are TRBV15 and TRBJ2-5; TCRdb selects TRBD1, and the lack of DNA leaves this call unchecked. The material sequenced was blood T cells: a sorted CD56 or NKG2C T cell subset, CD4+ or CD8+ T cells, or bulk PBMC T cells (not recorded which). This TCR came from a man aged 18 to 69 in good health. CDR3 amino acids: CATSREGAGETQYF.